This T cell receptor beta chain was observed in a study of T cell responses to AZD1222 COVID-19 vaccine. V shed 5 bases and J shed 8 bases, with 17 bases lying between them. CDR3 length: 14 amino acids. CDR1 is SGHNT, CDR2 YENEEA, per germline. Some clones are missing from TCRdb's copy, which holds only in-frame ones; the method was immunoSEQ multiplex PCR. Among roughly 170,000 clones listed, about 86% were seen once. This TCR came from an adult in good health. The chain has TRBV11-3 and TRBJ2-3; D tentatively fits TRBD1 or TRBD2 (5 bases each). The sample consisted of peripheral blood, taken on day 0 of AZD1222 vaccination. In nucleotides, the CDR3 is TGTGCCAGCAGCAAGGGACCCACGGGTAGTACGCAGTATTTT. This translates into CASSKGPTGSTQYF.